This TCR beta chain was observed in a study of blood T cell repertoires in COVID-19 (TCRdb year 2020). A note on the overall study: Samples covering the acute and convalescent phases of COVID-19 were provided by collaborators in the United States, Italy and Spain. The prospective study material was composed of cDNA or gDNA derived from T cells, B-cell-depleted T cells, or PBMCs. Deeply sampled blood TCRbeta repertoires from subjects exposed to, actively infected with, or recovered from COVID-19 were included in the dataset. The repertoires were released in a freely available public database meant as a resource for research on the immune response to SARS-CoV-2. The samples were drawn from two sources: the first 160 participants of the ongoing ImmuneRACE study, and about 1,300 subjects contributed by 6 global collaborators. A de-identified subject ID, COVID-19 status, age in years and sex were almost always included in the sample metadata. Where HLA class I and class II types were available, the types were taken from metadata supplied by the sample provider, not from assay-based typing.

The immunoSEQ Assay, a bias-controlled multiplex PCR, was used to amplify TCRbeta CDR3 regions from genomic DNA. The original pipeline was this. The number of nucleated cells in each sample was estimated by amplification of reference gene primers within the assay. To quantify the absolute abundance of each unique TCRbeta CDR3 rearrangement, sequence reads were collapsed and filtered. Productive Simpson clonality was computed per sample as the square root of Simpson's diversity index over productive rearrangements. Here the immuneACCESS table is served through TCRdb, limited to in-frame sequences with V and J called. Missing clones are a known gap in these copies; in checked studies unresolved V genes cover under half, and the rest lacks a known reason. V and J calls and clone size are those listed in that table; D and trimming were worked out from the DNA. In all, the sample holds 110,000 to 150,000 clones, and about 77% of those were seen once. The ten biggest clones cover roughly 4.3% of the sample.

Points on this clone: The antigen it recognizes is unknown. Qualities for individual bases were not recorded, and no much larger clone is one base off. The sample carries other DNA sequences with the same CDR3.

The CDR3, cysteine through phenylalanine, is 14 amino acids long. The read is trimmed to its CDR3 DNA, 42 bases read in frame from base 1. From the germline V gene, CDR1 is SNHLY and CDR2 is FYNNEI. Ends trimmed: V by 8 bases, J by 0 bases; bases unmatched to a gene: 3. General findings and caveats noted by the study authors: The quantity of clinical and demographic metadata differed by source and by participant and was supplied without curation.

Collaborating institutions collected whole blood in K2EDTA tubes following their own protocols. For TCRbeta analysis, collaborator samples were shipped as frozen whole blood, as isolated PBMCs, or as DNA extracted from either sample type. Recombination joined TRBV2 with TRBJ2-1; 8 central nucleotides agree with TRBD2. The sequencing input was peripheral blood. The receptor comes from a man between 60 and 75 years old with acute or convalescent COVID-19. At the DNA level, the sequence is TGTGCCAGCTCGGGGGGGAGCTCCTACAATGAGCAGTTCTTC. It is translated as CASSGGSSYNEQFF.